Detailed here is one T cell receptor beta chain. These data belong to a study of cytomegalovirus exposure and HLA in healthy donors. PCR used 60 Vbeta primers and 13 Jbeta primers. Profiling relied on immunoSEQ multiplex PCR, and the TCRdb table lists in-frame clones only, not all of them. The sample consists of some 150,000 clones, about two thirds of them appearing once. V lost 9 bases to trimming and J lost 8 bases, with 13 bases between them. Germline V gene lookup returns CDR1 MNHEY and CDR2 SVGAGI. CDR3 length equals 11 residues. The TCR originated in a woman under 40 in good health and CMV-seronegative. The sequenced sample was PBMCs. This chain connects TRBV6-5 to TRBJ1-2; D might be TRBD1 (5 bases). CDR3 sequence reads: CASGQGGGYTF. The CDR3 nucleotides are TGTGCCAGTGGGCAGGGTGGCGGCTACACCTTC.